The 25 T cell receptor beta chains listed next were all sequenced from one sample in a study of human T cells and chemical hapten exposure. TCRdb called the RACE reads again in MiXCR, with one record for every CDR3 protein. The table lists about 85,000 distinct CDR3 sequences, 11% of them singletons, with 1.5% to 2% in the top ten. The time point here: patch test 2, 6 weeks after DPC sensitization. Treatment in this sample: therapeutic diphenylcyclopropenone sensitization with weekly scalp DPC. The sample consisted of whole blood, taken in connection with sensitization to the hapten diphenylcyclopropenone (DPC). These receptors were taken from a man between 18 and 29 years old with alopecia areata. Some clones in this sample may be carry-over from other donors' samples.

This clonotype has a count of ten or more. The chain combines TRBV21-1 with TRBJ1-1; the table assigns TRBD1, which was not confirmed against the DNA. TRBV21-1 has pseudogene status. This CDR3 is built from 13 residues. The CDR3 here is CIGMRGREAEAFF. CDR3 bases: TGTATTGGGATGAGGGGGCGAGAGGCTGAAGCTTTCTTT.

This clonotype has a single count. DNA of the CDR3: TGTGCCAGCAGCAACGAAGCGAACACCGGGGAGCTGTTTTTT. Amino acid sequence: CASSNEANTGELFF. This chain uses TRBV7-3 with TRBJ2-2; D remains ambiguous. Trimming left V 5 bases short and J 0 bases short, with 7 bases between. The CDR3 totals 14 residues. From germline, CDR1 is SGHTA and CDR2 FQGTGA.

This clonotype was counted many times. CDR3 nucleotide sequence: TGTGCCAGCATGGGGGTCCGAGATACGCAGTATTTT. It translates to CASMGVRDTQYF. The V gene is TRBV7-6, the J gene TRBJ2-3; D is tentatively TRBD1 or TRBD2 (5 bases each). The germline V gene has CDR1 SGHVS and CDR2 FNYEAQ. Trimming removed 7 bases at V and 5 bases at J, with 10 bases between. The CDR3 extends over 12 amino acids.

This clonotype was observed at least ten times. The genes are TRBV28 and TRBJ1-1; the D gene is possibly TRBD1 (6 bases). V was pared by 6 bases and J by 1 base, with 18 bases between. The CDR3 spans 16 residues. Germline V gene data show CDR1 as MDHEN and CDR2 as SYDVKM. For the CDR3, the DNA is TGTGCCAGCAGATCAAATGAAGACAGGAGGAACACTGAAGCTTTCTTT. Protein: CASRSNEDRRNTEAFF.

Many counts were recorded for this clonotype. The chain uses TRBV5-4 and TRBJ2-3; no firm D call. The CDR3 has 14 residues. V was clipped by 0 bases and J by 2 bases, with 7 bases between them. CDR1 and CDR2 from the germline V gene are SGHNT and YYREEE (reference sequence). The CDR3 DNA follows: TGTGCCAGCAGCTTGGATCGAAACACAGATACGCAGTATTTT. Encoded protein: CASSLDRNTDTQYF.

A few counts support this clonotype. V is TRBV9 and J is TRBJ2-2, with D hard to call. The CDR3 runs 14 residues. The V gene's germline CDR1 is SGDLS and CDR2 YYNGEE. Trimming took off 3 bases at V and 2 bases at J, with 8 bases between the two ends. Here the CDR3 DNA reads TGTGCCAGCAGCGCGGACGGAAACACCGGGGAGCTGTTTTTT. Protein product: CASSADGNTGELFF.

J is TRBJ1-1 and V is TRBV5-1, with a tentative D call TRBD1 (5 bases). Germline CDR1 and CDR2: SGHRS and YFSETQ. The CDR3 is 12 residues long. Trimming took 5 bases from V and 5 from J, leaving 10 bases between them. The CDR3 DNA sequence: TGCGCCAGCAGTTGGGACGAGACTGAAGCTTTCTTT. It specifies CASSWDETEAFF.

This clonotype was counted only a few times. The rearrangement joins TRBV3-1 to TRBJ2-5, with D possibly being TRBD2 (6 bases). Germline values: CDR1 LGHDT, CDR2 YNNKEL (reference sequence). The CDR3 totals 18 residues. V lost 1 base and J 5 bases, leaving 23 bases between the germline ends. For the CDR3, the DNA is TGTGCCAGCAGCCAAGTAGCTTTGGGACTGTCGGCATGGGAGACCCAGTACTTC. It specifies CASSQVALGLSAWETQYF.

A remark on this clonotype: The conserved final phenylalanine or tryptophan is absent from the CDR3, which likely points to a read error. J is TRBJ1-2 and V is TRBV20-1; tentatively, D is TRBD1 (5 bases). The germline CDR1 and CDR2 sequences are DFQATT and SNEGSKA (reference sequence). The CDR3 totals 16 residues. V shed 4 bases and J shed 7 bases, with 25 bases lying between them. CDR3 sequence: CSANPALVARASGYTI. DNA of the CDR3: TGCAGTGCTAATCCCGCCCTCGTTGCCAGGGCTTCTGGCTACACCATC.

V is TRBV5-1 and J is TRBJ2-1; D ambiguous. The CDR3 extends over 16 amino acids. The V end was cut by 0 bases, the J end by 6 bases, with 16 bases between. Germline V gene data show CDR1 as SGHRS and CDR2 as YFSETQ. Written as DNA, the CDR3 is TGCGCCAGCAGCTTGGGTCTAGTCGGCGCGCGCAATGAGCAGTTCTTC. Protein product: CASSLGLVGARNEQFF.

The chain has TRBV6-5 and TRBJ2-2, with 8 positions matching TRBD1. This CDR3 spans 14 amino acids. With 6 bases clipped from V and 5 bases from J, the junction kept 5 bases outside the gene matches. Germline V gene lookup returns CDR1 MNHEY and CDR2 SVGAGI. CDR3 loop: CASSGQGQTGELFF. Here the CDR3 DNA reads TGTGCCAGCAGCGGACAGGGCCAGACCGGGGAGCTGTTTTTT.

This clonotype occurred many times. The chain uses TRBV12-3 or TRBV12-4 and TRBJ1-2; D is possibly TRBD1 (5 bases). V was shortened by 5 bases and J by 4 bases, with 17 bases between the two germline ends. The CDR3 is 15 residues long. As DNA, the CDR3 is TGTGCCAGCAGTGATTCTAGCCAGGGTTTCTATGGCTACACCTTC. This gives the protein CASSDSSQGFYGYTF.

This clonotype has ten or more counts. The gene calls are TRBV29-1 and TRBJ2-3; TRBD1 aligns across 9 bases. Germline CDR1 SQVTM, CDR2 ANQGSEA. Germline trimming cut 3 bases from V and 4 bases from J; bases unmatched to any gene: 2. The length of the CDR3 is 13 residues. For the CDR3, the DNA is TGCAGCGTTGACAGGACAGGGGCAGATACGCAGTATTTT. Translated, it gives CSVDRTGADTQYF.

This chain joins TRBV29-1 and TRBJ1-2; perhaps TRBD1 as D (6 bases). V lost 6 bases and J 5 bases, leaving 13 bases between the germline ends. CDR1 is SQVTM, CDR2 ANQGSEA, per germline. This CDR3 comprises 12 residues. CDR3 loop: CSVGGRGYGYTF. DNA for the CDR3: TGCAGCGTGGGGGGGCGAGGATATGGCTACACCTTC.

As concerns this clonotype: The junction differs from germline at one of its ends, possibly a read error. The CDR3 spells CASSQEAMGAGNTVYF. The DNA of the CDR3 is TGTGCCAGCAGCCAAGAGGCTATGGGGGCTGGAAACACCGTATATTTT. The V call is TRBV4-2, the J call TRBJ1-3, with D tentatively TRBD1 (6 bases). This CDR3 is built from 16 residues. The V gene's germline CDR1 is LGHNA and CDR2 YNFKEQ.

This clonotype was counted only a few times. The chain recombines TRBV16 with TRBJ2-7; D may match TRBD1 or TRBD2 (5 bases each). The CDR3 sequence is 14 residues long. The V gene lost 6 bases and the J gene lost 12 bases, with 24 bases spanning the gap. CDR1 is KGHSY, CDR2 FQNENV, per germline. CDR3 amino acids: CASSPTRGEGVVYV. Here the CDR3 DNA reads TGTGCCAGCAGTCCCACTCGAGGGGAAGGGGTGGTGTACGTC.

This clonotype was recorded only once. This chain links TRBV7-2 with TRBJ2-7, with D possibly being TRBD1 or TRBD2 (5 bases each). This CDR3 comprises 14 residues. V was cut by 7 bases and J by 5 bases, with 18 bases left in between. Germline V gene data show CDR1 as SGHTA and CDR2 as FQGNSA. CDR3 DNA sequence: TGTGCCAGCACGCCCCGTTGGGGGATCAACGAGCAGTACTTC. Translated, it gives CASTPRWGINEQYF.

This clonotype was picked up a small number of times. The chain joins TRBV12-3 or TRBV12-4 to TRBJ2-2; TRBD1 aligns across 8 bases. The CDR3 sequence is 15 residues long. V lost 7 bases and J lost 4; bases outside the gene matches: 8. CDR3 coding DNA: TGTGCCAGCACCTCGGACAGGGCTACCACCGGGGAGCTGTTTTTT. Translated: CASTSDRATTGELFF.

The V gene is TRBV12-3 or TRBV12-4, the J gene TRBJ2-2; perhaps D is TRBD1 or TRBD2 (5 bases each). Trimming took off 7 bases at V and 6 bases at J, with 9 bases between the two ends. The CDR3 has 12 amino acids. The CDR3 sequence: CASKLGAGELFF. Here the CDR3 DNA reads TGTGCCAGCAAGTTGGGGGCCGGGGAGCTGTTTTTT.

This clonotype showed up just once. Sequence at one end of the junction differs from germline and may be a read error. The V gene is TRBV10-1, the J gene TRBJ2-3; D is uncertain. This CDR3 is 11 amino acids long. The germline V gene has CDR1 WNHNN and CDR2 SYGVQD (reference sequence). CDR3 nucleotides: TGCGCCGGCAGTGCATTGGATACGCAGTATTTT. Translation: CAGSALDTQYF.

This clonotype has ten or more counts. The chain combines TRBV12-3 or TRBV12-4 with TRBJ1-6; D not resolved. The CDR3 loop spans 15 amino acids. V lost 4 bases and J 5 bases, leaving 12 bases between the germline ends. The CDR3: CASSSRTGNNSPLHF. The CDR3 nucleotides read TGTGCCAGCAGTTCCAGGACGGGTAATAATTCACCCCTCCACTTT.

This clonotype was seen only a few times. The chain recombines TRBV2 with TRBJ2-7; D not resolved. Trimming took off 1 base at V and 1 base at J, with 11 bases between the two ends. This CDR3 has 15 amino acids. Germline CDR1 reads SNHLY; CDR2 reads FYNNEI. In nucleotides, the CDR3 is TGTGCCAGCAGTGAAGTCGGGTTCGAGTCCTACGAGCAGTACTTC. Protein product: CASSEVGFESYEQYF.

The chain uses TRBV7-9 and TRBJ2-1; 8 nucleotides align to TRBD2. Germline CDR1 and CDR2: SEHNR and FQNEAQ (reference sequence). This CDR3 comprises 12 residues. J was trimmed by 15 bases and V by 3 bases; bases with no gene match: 7. Here the CDR3 DNA reads TGTGCCAGCAGCTTGAGGACTAGCCGTGGGTTCTTC. It encodes CASSLRTSRGFF.

The chain recombines TRBV6-1 with TRBJ2-3; weak D call: TRBD1 (6 bases). V was pared by 2 bases and J by 1 base, with 16 bases between. The germline V gene has CDR1 MNHNS and CDR2 SASEGT. The CDR3 runs to 17 residues. CDR3 loop: CASSEWIRGMGTDTQYF. The CDR3, as DNA: TGTGCCAGCAGTGAATGGATAAGGGGGATGGGCACAGATACGCAGTATTTT.

This clonotype was seen many times. The J gene is TRBJ1-2, the V gene TRBV24-1; TRBD1 matches 9 bases. CDR1 and CDR2 from the germline V gene are KGHDR and SFDVKD. The junction had 8 bases not matched to a gene; V was cut back by 2 bases and J by 8 bases. The CDR3 length is 15 residues. CDR3 loop: CATSDSTGGMEGYTF. The DNA of the CDR3 is TGTGCCACCAGTGATTCGACAGGGGGGATGGAGGGCTACACCTTC.